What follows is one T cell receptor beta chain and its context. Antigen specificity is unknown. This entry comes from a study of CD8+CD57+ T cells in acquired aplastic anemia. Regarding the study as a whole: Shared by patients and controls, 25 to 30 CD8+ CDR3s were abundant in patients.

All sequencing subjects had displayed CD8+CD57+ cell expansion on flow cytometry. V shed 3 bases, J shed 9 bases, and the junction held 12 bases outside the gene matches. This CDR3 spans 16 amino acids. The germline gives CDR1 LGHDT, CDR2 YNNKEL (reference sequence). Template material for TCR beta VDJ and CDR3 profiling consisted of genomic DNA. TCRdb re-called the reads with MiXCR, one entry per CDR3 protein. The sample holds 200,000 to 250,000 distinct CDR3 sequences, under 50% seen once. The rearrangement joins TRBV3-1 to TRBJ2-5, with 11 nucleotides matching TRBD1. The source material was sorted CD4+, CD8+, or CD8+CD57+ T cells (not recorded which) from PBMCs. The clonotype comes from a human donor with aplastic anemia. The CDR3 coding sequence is TGTGCCAGCAGCCAGACCGGGACAGGGGGTTCTTTGGCCCAGTACTTC. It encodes CASSQTGTGGSLAQYF.